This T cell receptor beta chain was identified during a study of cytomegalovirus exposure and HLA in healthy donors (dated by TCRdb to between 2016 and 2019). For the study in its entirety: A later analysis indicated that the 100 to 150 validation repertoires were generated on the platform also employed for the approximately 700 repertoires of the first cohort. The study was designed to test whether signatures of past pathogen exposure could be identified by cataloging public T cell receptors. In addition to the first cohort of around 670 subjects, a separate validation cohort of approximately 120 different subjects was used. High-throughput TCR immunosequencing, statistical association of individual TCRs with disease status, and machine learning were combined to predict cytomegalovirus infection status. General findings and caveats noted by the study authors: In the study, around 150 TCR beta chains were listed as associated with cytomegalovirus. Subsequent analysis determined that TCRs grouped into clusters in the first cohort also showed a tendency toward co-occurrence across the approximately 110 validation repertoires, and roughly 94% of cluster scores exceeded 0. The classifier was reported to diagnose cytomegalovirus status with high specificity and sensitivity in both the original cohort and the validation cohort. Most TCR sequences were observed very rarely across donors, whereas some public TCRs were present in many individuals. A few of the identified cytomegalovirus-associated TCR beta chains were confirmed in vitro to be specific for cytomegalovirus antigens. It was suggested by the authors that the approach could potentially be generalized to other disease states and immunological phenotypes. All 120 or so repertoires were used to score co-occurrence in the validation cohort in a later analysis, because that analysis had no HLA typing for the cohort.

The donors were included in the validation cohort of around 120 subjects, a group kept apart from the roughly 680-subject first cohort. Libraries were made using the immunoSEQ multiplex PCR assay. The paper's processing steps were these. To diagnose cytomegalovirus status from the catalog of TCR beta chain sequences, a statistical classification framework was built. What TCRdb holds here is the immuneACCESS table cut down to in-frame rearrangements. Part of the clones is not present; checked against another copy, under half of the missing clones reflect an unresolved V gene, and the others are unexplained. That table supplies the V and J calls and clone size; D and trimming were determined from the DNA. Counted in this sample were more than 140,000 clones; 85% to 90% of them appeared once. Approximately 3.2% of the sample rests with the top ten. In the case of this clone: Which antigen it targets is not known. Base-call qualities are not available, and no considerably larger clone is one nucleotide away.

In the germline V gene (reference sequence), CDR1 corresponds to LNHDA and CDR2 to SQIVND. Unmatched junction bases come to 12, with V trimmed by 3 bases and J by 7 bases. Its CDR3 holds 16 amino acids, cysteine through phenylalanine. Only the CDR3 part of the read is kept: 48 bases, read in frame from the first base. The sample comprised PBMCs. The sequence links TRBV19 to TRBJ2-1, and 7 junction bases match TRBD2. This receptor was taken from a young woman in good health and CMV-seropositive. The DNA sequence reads TGTGCCAGTAGTATCCCCTTTGCGGGAGTGGGGAATGAGCAGTTCTTC. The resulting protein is CASSIPFAGVGNEQFF.